These 23 T cell receptor beta chains originate from one sample sequenced in a study of cytomegalovirus exposure and HLA in healthy donors. The PCR employed 60 Vbeta primers together with 13 Jbeta primers. This table comes from immunoSEQ multiplex PCR, and its TCRdb copy is limited to in-frame clones, with some not included. The sample contains under 200,000 clones, around 76% of which appear only once. Material for sequencing was PBMCs. These receptors all come from a man younger than 40 in good health and CMV-seronegative.

This clone appeared a few times. The chain joins TRBV6-5 to TRBJ1-2; weak D call: TRBD1 (6 bases). V gave up 6 bases and J gave up 5 bases, with 19 bases separating them. The CDR3 sequence is 15 residues long. Germline CDR1 and CDR2: MNHEY and SVGAGI. The CDR3 is CASSRGEGVGYGYTF. CDR3 DNA: TGTGCCAGCAGCCGCGGTGAGGGGGTAGGGTATGGCTACACCTTC.

The chain uses TRBV18 and TRBJ1-2; 8 nucleotides match TRBD1. This CDR3 is 17 amino acids long. J lost 2 bases, V lost 3 bases, and 11 bases had no gene match. Germline V gene sequence: CDR1 KGHSH, CDR2 LQKENI. CDR3 coding DNA: TGTGCCAGCTCACCCTTTAAGGACAGGGAGGTGAACTATGGCTACACCTTC. It yields the protein CASSPFKDREVNYGYTF.

This clone was counted once. V gene TRBV13 combines with J gene TRBJ2-1; possibly TRBD1 for D (5 bases). The CDR3 consists of 15 residues. The V gene lost 3 bases and the J gene lost 1 base, with 10 bases spanning the gap. Looked up from germline, CDR1 is PRHDT and CDR2 is FYEKMQ (reference sequence). CDR3 bases: TGTGCCAGCAGCTTGATTGGACAATCCTACAATGAGCAGTTCTTC. It specifies CASSLIGQSYNEQFF.

This chain uses TRBV11-1 with TRBJ2-2; 12 nucleotides match TRBD2. Germline trimming cut 1 base from V and 4 bases from J; bases unmatched to any gene: 4. Germline V gives CDR1 SGHAT, CDR2 FQDESV (reference sequence). This CDR3 contains 17 residues. The CDR3 sequence: CASSLGTSGIATGELFF. CDR3 DNA: TGTGCCAGCAGCTTAGGGACTAGCGGGATTGCCACCGGGGAGCTGTTTTTT.

The chain couples TRBV9 to TRBJ2-7; TRBD1 matches at 10 bases. The CDR3 length is 16 residues. Germline lookup yields CDR1 SGDLS and CDR2 YYNGEE. With V trimmed by 0 bases and J by 2 bases, 5 bases remained unmatched. CDR3 protein: CASSVAGTGEPYEQYF. In DNA form, the CDR3 reads TGTGCCAGCAGCGTAGCAGGGACAGGGGAACCCTACGAGCAGTACTTC.

The sample holds a few counts of this clone. The chain carries TRBV6-5 and TRBJ2-7; 9 bases are a match to TRBD2. CDR1 is MNHEY and CDR2 is SVGAGI in the germline V gene. The CDR3 loop spans 14 amino acids. J gave up 12 bases and V 0 bases, and 9 bases lay outside the gene matches. As DNA, the CDR3 is TGTGCCAGCAGTTACTCTGGGACTAGCAGCCTCCGGTACTTC. It specifies CASSYSGTSSLRYF.

This chain connects TRBV29-1 to TRBJ2-1; D call uncertain. Deletions cut 4 bases from V and 7 bases from J, with 11 bases between. Per germline, CDR1 SQVTM and CDR2 ANQGSEA. This CDR3 is built from 12 residues. CDR3 loop: CSVGPRFNEQFF. Here the CDR3 DNA reads TGCAGCGTTGGACCTAGATTTAATGAGCAGTTCTTC.

In nucleotides, the CDR3 is TGCGCCAGCAGCTTGGCCAAGGGGACAGGGCCTTTCCAAGAGACCCAGTACTTC. This encodes CASSLAKGTGPFQETQYF. The chain carries TRBV5-1 and TRBJ2-5; the match to TRBD1 covers 9 bases. CDR1 SGHRS and CDR2 YFSETQ come from the germline V gene. Trimming cost V 0 bases and J 1 base; bases outside gene matches: 10. There are 18 residues in the CDR3.

A note on this clone: The same CDR3 can be traced to other DNA sequences in this sample. The CDR3 DNA sequence: TGCGCCAGCAGTGGTAGCGGGAGCGGCACCGGGGAGCTGTTTTTT. This gives the protein CASSGSGSGTGELFF. The chain is built from TRBV10-2 and TRBJ2-2, with TRBD2 matching 9 bases. The CDR3 consists of 15 residues. Germline V gene lookup returns CDR1 WSHSY and CDR2 SAAADI. V gave up 4 bases and J gave up 4 bases; unmatched junction bases: 4.

The chain couples TRBV29-1 to TRBJ1-1; D uncertain. The CDR3 is 15 residues long. V was pared by 5 bases and J by 2 bases, with 18 bases between. Germline V gene data show CDR1 as SQVTM and CDR2 as ANQGSEA. The CDR3 sequence is CSVSTPPAANTEAFF. The CDR3 coding sequence is TGCAGCGTTTCAACTCCCCCCGCGGCCAACACTGAAGCTTTCTTT.

The chain couples TRBV6-1 to TRBJ2-6, with D unclear. The CDR3 is 13 amino acids. Germline lookup yields CDR1 MNHNS and CDR2 SASEGT. Trimming pared 7 bases from V and 10 bases from J, leaving 14 bases between. CDR3 protein: CASNLPLRNVLTF. Here the CDR3 DNA reads TGTGCCAGCAACCTCCCCCTACGGAACGTCCTGACTTTC.

The V and J genes are TRBV9 and TRBJ2-1; 8 positions match TRBD1. The trim removed 2 bases at V and 4 bases at J, leaving 5 bases unmatched. The germline V gene encodes CDR1 SGDLS and CDR2 YYNGEE. This CDR3 comprises 15 residues. The CDR3 sequence: CASSVAGGGYNEQFF. CDR3 DNA sequence: TGTGCCAGCAGCGTCGCAGGGGGCGGGTACAATGAGCAGTTCTTC.

This clone was detected only once. The chain employs TRBV28 and TRBJ2-2; 9 bases are a match to TRBD2. CDR1 MDHEN and CDR2 SYDVKM come from the germline V gene. The V segment lost 5 bases and the J segment 4 bases; nucleotides outside the gene matches: 14. The CDR3 length is 18 residues. The DNA for the CDR3 is TGTGCCAGCAGTCCGCTGGGTGTCCTAGCGGGGATCACCGGGGAGCTGTTTTTT. This encodes CASSPLGVLAGITGELFF. The whole variable domain, filled in from reference TRBV28 and TRBJ2-2, reads DVKVTQSSRYLVKRTGEKVFLECVQDMDHENMFWYRQDPGLGLRLIYFSYDVKMKEKGDIPEGYSVSREKKERFSLILESASTNQTSMYLCASSPLGVLAGITGELFFGEGSRLTVL.

The V and J genes are TRBV19 and TRBJ1-2; TRBD1 matches 7 bases. The CDR3 has 13 residues. The V gene end was trimmed by 6 bases and the J gene end by 7 bases; junction bases not matched to a gene: 8. CDR1 and CDR2 (germline): LNHDA, SQIVND (reference sequence). In DNA form, the CDR3 reads TGTGCCAGTAGCTACGACAGGGCTCGTGGCTACACCTTC. This codes for CASSYDRARGYTF.

This clone was observed a few times. The chain links TRBV7-9 to TRBJ2-7; D is perhaps TRBD2 (5 bases). CDR1 and CDR2 (germline): SEHNR, FQNEAQ (reference sequence). V lost 5 bases and J 1 base, leaving 18 bases between the germline ends. The CDR3 sequence is 16 residues long. The CDR3 sequence is CASSPPGSRVSYEQYF. CDR3 DNA sequence: TGTGCCAGCAGCCCGCCGGGGTCCCGGGTATCCTACGAGCAGTACTTC.

The gene calls are TRBV6-1 and TRBJ2-2; D possibly corresponds to TRBD2 (6 bases). The length of the CDR3 is 15 residues. V dropped 4 bases and J dropped 5 bases, with 14 bases sitting between them. The germline V gene has CDR1 MNHNS and CDR2 SASEGT. The CDR3 spells CASSAGAGWTGELFF. The CDR3 nucleotides read TGTGCCAGCAGTGCGGGAGCAGGGTGGACCGGGGAGCTGTTTTTT.

V is TRBV2 and J is TRBJ1-5, with 7 bases aligning to TRBD1. Germline-derived CDR1 and CDR2 are SNHLY and FYNNEI. The CDR3 consists of 14 residues. The V and J ends lost 8 bases and 8 bases, in that order; junction bases with no gene match: 12. CDR3 bases: TGTGCCAGCGGGCCAGGGGGGTTTGGGGAGCCCCAGCATTTT. It translates to CASGPGGFGEPQHF.

The rearrangement links TRBV18 to TRBJ2-2, with TRBD1 as a possible D gene (6 bases). CDR3 length equals 15 residues. V lost 2 bases to trimming and J lost 3 bases, with 10 bases between them. In germline, CDR1 is KGHSH, CDR2 LQKENI. The CDR3 region has the DNA TGTGCCAGCTCACCAGAACCAGGGGACACCGGGGAGCTGTTTTTT. It is translated as CASSPEPGDTGELFF.

The genes are TRBV6-5 and TRBJ1-2; the D gene is possibly TRBD1 (6 bases). Per germline, CDR1 MNHEY and CDR2 SVGAGI. The V gene lost 4 bases and the J gene lost 7 bases, with 13 bases spanning the gap. The CDR3 covers 13 residues. DNA of the CDR3: TGTGCCAGCAGTTCAACGGACAGAGTTGGCTACACCTTC. It is translated as CASSSTDRVGYTF.

J is TRBJ2-7 and V is TRBV27; 7 bases are a match to TRBD2. Germline V gives CDR1 MNHEY, CDR2 SMNVEV (reference sequence). The V segment lost 3 bases and the J segment 5 bases; nucleotides outside the gene matches: 4. CDR3 length equals 13 residues. This chain's CDR3 is CASSLWGGDEQYF. CDR3 DNA sequence: TGTGCCAGCAGTTTGTGGGGGGGGGACGAGCAGTACTTC.

A single count supports this clone. The chain uses TRBV25-1 and TRBJ2-1; 7 bases are shared with TRBD1. V dropped 7 bases and J dropped 4; count of bases not matched to a gene: 4. The CDR3 runs to 13 residues. Germline V gives CDR1 MGHDK, CDR2 SYGVNS. CDR3 DNA: TGTGCCAGCACCGGACAGGTATACAATGAGCAGTTCTTC. It is translated as CASTGQVYNEQFF.

The chain is built from TRBV25-1 and TRBJ2-1, with 7 bases fitting TRBD2. Germline CDR1 MGHDK, CDR2 SYGVNS. J lost 5 bases, V lost 1 base, and 8 bases had no gene match. This CDR3 contains 16 residues. CDR3 nucleotides: TGTGCCAGCAGTGAATTGGCAGCGGGGCTAAACAATGAGCAGTTCTTC. Protein sequence: CASSELAAGLNNEQFF.

The chain couples TRBV21-1 to TRBJ1-5. TRBV21-1 is noted as a pseudogene. The length of the CDR3 is 17 residues. Here the CDR3 reads CASSKKVTGDSNQPQHF. Here the CDR3 DNA reads TGTGCCAGCAGCAAAAAGGTAACCGGGGATAGCAATCAGCCCCAGCATTTT.